This paragraph covers one TCR beta chain sequence. The sample belongs to a study of cytomegalovirus exposure and HLA in healthy donors. Germline lookup yields CDR1 MDHEN and CDR2 SYDVKM. The CDR3 contains 16 residues. Trimming shortened V by 4 bases and J by 0 bases, and 13 bases separated the two germline ends. This PCR relied on a set of 60 Vbeta primers and 13 Jbeta primers. Repertoires were generated with immunoSEQ multiplex PCR, while TCRdb's copy carries only in-frame clones and drops some. This table holds about 200,000 clones. The TCR comes from a girl aged 2-9 years in good health and CMV-seropositive. The V call is TRBV28, the J call TRBJ1-5, with no clear D. Input material: PBMCs. The CDR3 loop is CASSYPAGSSNQPQHF. CDR3 in DNA: TGTGCCAGCAGTTACCCCGCGGGGTCTAGCAATCAGCCCCAGCATTTT.